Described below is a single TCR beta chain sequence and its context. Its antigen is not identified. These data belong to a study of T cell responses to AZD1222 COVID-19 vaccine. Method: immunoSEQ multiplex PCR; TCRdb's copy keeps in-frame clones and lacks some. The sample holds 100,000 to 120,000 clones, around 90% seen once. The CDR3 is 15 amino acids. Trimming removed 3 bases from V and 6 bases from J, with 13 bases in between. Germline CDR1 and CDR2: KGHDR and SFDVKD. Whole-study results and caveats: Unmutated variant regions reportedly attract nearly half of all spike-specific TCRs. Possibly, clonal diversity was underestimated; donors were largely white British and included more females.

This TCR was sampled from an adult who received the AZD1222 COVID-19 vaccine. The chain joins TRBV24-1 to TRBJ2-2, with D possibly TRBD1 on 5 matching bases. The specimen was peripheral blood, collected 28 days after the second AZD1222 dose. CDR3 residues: CATSDGQGTAGELFF. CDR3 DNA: TGTGCCACCAGTGATGGTCAGGGAACCGCCGGGGAGCTGTTTTTT.